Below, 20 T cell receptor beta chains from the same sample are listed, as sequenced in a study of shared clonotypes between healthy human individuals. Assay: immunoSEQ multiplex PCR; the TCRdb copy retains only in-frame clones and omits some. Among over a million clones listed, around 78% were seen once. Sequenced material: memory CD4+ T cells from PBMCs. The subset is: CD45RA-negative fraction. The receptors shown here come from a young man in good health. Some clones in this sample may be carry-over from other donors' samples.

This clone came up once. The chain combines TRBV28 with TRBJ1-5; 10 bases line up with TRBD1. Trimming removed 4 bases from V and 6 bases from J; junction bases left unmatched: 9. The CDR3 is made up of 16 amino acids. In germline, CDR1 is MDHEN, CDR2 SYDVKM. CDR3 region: CASSSPRTGGTQPQHF. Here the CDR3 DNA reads TGTGCCAGCAGTTCCCCACGGACAGGGGGTACTCAGCCCCAGCATTTT.

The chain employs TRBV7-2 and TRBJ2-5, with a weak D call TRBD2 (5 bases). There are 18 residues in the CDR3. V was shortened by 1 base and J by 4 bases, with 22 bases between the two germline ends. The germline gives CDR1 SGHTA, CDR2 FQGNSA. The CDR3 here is CASSLDWSYGVTGETQYF. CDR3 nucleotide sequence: TGTGCCAGCAGCTTAGACTGGTCTTACGGGGTGACGGGAGAGACCCAGTACTTC. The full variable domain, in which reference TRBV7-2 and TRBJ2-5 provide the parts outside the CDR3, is GAGVSQSPSNKVTEKGKDVELRCDPISGHTALYWYRQSLGQGLEFLIYFQGNSAPDKSGLPSDRFSAERTGGSVSTLTIQRTQQEDSAVYLCASSLDWSYGVTGETQYFGPGTRLLVL.

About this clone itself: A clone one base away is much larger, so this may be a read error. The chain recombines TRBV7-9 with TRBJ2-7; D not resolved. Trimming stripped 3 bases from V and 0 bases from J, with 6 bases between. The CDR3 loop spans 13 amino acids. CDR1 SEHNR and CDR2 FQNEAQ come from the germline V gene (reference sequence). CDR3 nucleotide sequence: TGTGCCAGCAGCTTGCAGGCCTCCTACGAGCAGTACTTC. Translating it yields CASSLQASYEQYF.

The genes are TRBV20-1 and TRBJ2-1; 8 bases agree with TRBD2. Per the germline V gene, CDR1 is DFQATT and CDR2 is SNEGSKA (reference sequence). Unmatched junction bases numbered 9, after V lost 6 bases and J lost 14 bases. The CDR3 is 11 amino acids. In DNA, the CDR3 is TGCAGTGCACTCGTCGGGACTAGGAAGTTCTTC. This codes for CSALVGTRKFF.

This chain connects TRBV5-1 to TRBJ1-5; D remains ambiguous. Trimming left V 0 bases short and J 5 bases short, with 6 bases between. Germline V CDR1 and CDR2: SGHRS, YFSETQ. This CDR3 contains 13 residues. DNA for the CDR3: TGCGCCAGCAGCTTGGACCTTTATCAGCCCCAGCATTTT. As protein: CASSLDLYQPQHF.

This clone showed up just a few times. The DNA for the CDR3 is TGTGCCAGCAGTCAACAGGGGGCAGTTGGCTACACCTTC. It translates to CASSQQGAVGYTF. The chain uses TRBV2 and TRBJ1-2; 9 bases are shared with TRBD1. This CDR3 contains 13 residues. The J segment lost 7 bases and the V segment lost 5 bases, leaving 5 bases of the junction unmatched. Germline V CDR1 and CDR2: SNHLY, FYNNEI.

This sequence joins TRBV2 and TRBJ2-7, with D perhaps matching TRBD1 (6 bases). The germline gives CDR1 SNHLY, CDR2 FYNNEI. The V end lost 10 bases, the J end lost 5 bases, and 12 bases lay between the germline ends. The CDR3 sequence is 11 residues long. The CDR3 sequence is CATANRDEQYF. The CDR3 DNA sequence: TGTGCCACCGCCAACAGGGACGAGCAGTACTTC.

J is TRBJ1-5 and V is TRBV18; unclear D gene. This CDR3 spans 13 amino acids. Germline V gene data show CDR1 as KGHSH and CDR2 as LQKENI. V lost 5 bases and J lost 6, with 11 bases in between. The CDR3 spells CASSEPGSQPQHF. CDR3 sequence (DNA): TGTGCCAGCTCAGAGCCAGGATCTCAGCCCCAGCATTTT.

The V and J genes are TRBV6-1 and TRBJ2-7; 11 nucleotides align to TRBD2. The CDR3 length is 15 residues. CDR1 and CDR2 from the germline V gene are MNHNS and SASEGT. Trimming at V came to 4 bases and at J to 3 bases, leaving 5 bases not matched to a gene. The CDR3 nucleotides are TGTGCCAGCAGTGGGGCGGGACTAGCGGTCTACGAGCAGTACTTC. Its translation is CASSGAGLAVYEQYF.

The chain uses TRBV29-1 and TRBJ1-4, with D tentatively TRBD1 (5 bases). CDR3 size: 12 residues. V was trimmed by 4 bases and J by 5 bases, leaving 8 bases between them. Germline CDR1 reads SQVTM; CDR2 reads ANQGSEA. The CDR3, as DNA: TGCAGCGTTGTGGAGGGGAATGAAAAACTGTTTTTT. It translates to CSVVEGNEKLFF.

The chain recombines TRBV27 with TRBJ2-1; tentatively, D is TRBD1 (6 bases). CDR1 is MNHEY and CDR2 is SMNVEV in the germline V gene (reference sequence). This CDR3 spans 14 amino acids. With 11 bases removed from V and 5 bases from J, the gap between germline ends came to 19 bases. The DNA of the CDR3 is TGTGCCGGCCCCAGGGACACCACACACAATGAGCAGTTCTTC. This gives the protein CAGPRDTTHNEQFF.

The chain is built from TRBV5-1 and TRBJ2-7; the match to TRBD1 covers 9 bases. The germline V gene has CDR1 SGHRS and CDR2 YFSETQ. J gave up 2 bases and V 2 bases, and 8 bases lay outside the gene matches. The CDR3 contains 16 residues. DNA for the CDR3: TGCGCCAGCAGCTTCGATCCCGGGACAGGGACCTACGAGCAGTACTTC. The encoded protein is CASSFDPGTGTYEQYF. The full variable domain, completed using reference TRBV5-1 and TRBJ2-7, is KAGVTQTPRYLIKTRGQQVTLSCSPISGHRSVSWYQQTPGQGLQFLFEYFSETQRNKGNFPGRFSGRQFSNSRSEMNVSTLELGDSALYLCASSFDPGTGTYEQYFGPGTRLTVT.

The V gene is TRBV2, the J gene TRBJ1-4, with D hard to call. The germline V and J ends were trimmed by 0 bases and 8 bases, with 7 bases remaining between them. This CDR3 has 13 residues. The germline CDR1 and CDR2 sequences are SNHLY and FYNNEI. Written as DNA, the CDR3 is TGTGCCAGCAGTGAAGCCCGTTACGAAAAACTGTTTTTT. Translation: CASSEARYEKLFF.

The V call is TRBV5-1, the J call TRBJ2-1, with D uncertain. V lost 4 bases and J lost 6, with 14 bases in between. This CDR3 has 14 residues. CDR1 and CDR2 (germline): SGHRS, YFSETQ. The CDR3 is CASSPNQLSNEQFF. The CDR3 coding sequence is TGCGCCAGCAGCCCAAACCAACTCAGCAATGAGCAGTTCTTC.

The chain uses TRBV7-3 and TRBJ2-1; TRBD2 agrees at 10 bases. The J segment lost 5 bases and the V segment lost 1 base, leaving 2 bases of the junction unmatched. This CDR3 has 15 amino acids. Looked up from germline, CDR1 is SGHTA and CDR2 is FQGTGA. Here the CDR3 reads CASSLSGTSDNEQFF. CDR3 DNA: TGTGCCAGCAGCTTAAGCGGGACTAGCGACAATGAGCAGTTCTTC.

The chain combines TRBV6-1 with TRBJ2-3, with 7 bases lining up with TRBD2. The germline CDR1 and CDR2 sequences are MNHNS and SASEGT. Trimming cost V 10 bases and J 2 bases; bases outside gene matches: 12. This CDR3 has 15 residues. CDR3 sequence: CATFSGRGHTDTQYF. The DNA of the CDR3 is TGTGCCACCTTTAGCGGGCGAGGTCACACAGATACGCAGTATTTT.

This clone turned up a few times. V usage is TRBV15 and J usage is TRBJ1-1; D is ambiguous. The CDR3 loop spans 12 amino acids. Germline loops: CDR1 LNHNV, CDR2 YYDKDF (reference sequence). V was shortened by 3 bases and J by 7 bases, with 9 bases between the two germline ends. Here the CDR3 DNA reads TGTGCCACCAGCAGTAGATGGGATGAAGCTTTCTTT. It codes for CATSSRWDEAFF.

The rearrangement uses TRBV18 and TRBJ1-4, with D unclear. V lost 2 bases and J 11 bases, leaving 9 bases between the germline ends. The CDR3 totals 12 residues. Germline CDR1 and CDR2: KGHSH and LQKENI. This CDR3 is CASSPSREKLFF. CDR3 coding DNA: TGTGCCAGCTCACCATCCCGTGAGAAACTGTTTTTT.

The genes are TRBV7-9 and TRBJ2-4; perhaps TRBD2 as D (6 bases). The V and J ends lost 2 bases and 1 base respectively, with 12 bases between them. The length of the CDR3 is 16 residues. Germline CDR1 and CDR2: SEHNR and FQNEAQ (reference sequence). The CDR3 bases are TGTGCCAGCAGCTTAACCCGGGACTTGGCCAAAAACATTCAGTACTTC. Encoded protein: CASSLTRDLAKNIQYF. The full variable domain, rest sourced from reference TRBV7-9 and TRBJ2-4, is DTGVSQNPRHKITKRGQNVTFRCDPISEHNRLYWYRQTLGQGPEFLTYFQNEAQLEKSRLLSDRFSAERPKGSFSTLEIQRTEQGDSAMYLCASSLTRDLAKNIQYFGAGTRLSVL.

Here the CDR3 DNA reads TGTGCCAGCAGCCGCCTCGGGGGGGTGACGGAAGAGCAGTACTTC. Its protein product is CASSRLGGVTEEQYF. This chain joins TRBV7-7 and TRBJ2-7, with 8 bases matching TRBD2. V gave up 5 bases and J gave up 7 bases; unmatched junction bases: 13. The V gene's germline CDR1 is SSHAT and CDR2 FNYEAQ (reference sequence). The CDR3 consists of 15 residues.